The clone carrying this TCR beta chain showed up just a few times. Its antigen is as yet unknown. These data belong to a study of shared clonotypes between healthy human individuals. Findings and limits, study-wide: Donors were few, which limited the genetic and exposure-history diversity represented.

Both subsets, CD45RA+ naive and CD45RA-negative memory, were split from the CD4+ cells. Germline values: CDR1 MNHEY, CDR2 SMNVEV (reference sequence). With 0 bases clipped from V and 4 bases from J, the junction kept 7 bases outside the gene matches. The CDR3 loop spans 16 amino acids. Only in-frame clones appear in the TCRdb table, and some are missing; sequencing was by immunoSEQ multiplex PCR. The table includes hundreds of thousands of clones, about three quarters detected once. The rearrangement uses TRBV27 and TRBJ1-2, with 8 bases aligning to TRBD1. This clonotype originated in a woman younger than 45 in good health. Sequencing was performed on memory CD4+ T cells sorted from blood. The subset is: CD45RA-negative fraction. CDR3 bases: TGTGCCAGCAGTTTATCCGGTGGCAGGGGGCTCTATGGCTACACCTTC. Translation gives CASSLSGGRGLYGYTF.